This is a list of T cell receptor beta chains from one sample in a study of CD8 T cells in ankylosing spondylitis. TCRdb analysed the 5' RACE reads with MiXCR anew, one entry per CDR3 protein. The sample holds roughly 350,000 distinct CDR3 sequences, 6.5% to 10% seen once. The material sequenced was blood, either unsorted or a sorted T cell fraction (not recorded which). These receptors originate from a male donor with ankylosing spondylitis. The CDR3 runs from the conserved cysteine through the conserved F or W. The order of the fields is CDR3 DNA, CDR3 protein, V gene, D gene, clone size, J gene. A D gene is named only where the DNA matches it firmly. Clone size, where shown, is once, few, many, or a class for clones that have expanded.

CDR3 DNA: TGCAGTGCTACAGAAGAGACCCAGTACTTC
CDR3 protein: CSATEETQYF
V gene: TRBV20-1
D gene: NA
clone size: NA
J gene: TRBJ2-5

CDR3 DNA: TGTGCCAGCAGCCAGACTAGCGGCCCCTGGGATACGCAGTATTTT
CDR3 protein: CASSQTSGPWDTQYF
V gene: TRBV14
D gene: TRBD2
clone size: few
J gene: TRBJ2-3

CDR3 DNA: TGCGCCAGCAGCTTGGAAGTAGCTGTGGGGACCGGGGAGCTGTTTTTT
CDR3 protein: CASSLEVAVGTGELFF
V gene: TRBV5-1
D gene: NA
clone size: many
J gene: TRBJ2-2

CDR3 DNA: TGTGCCACCGGGACAGCCGGGGAGCTGTTTTTT
CDR3 protein: CATGTAGELFF
V gene: TRBV12-3/TRBV12-4
D gene: TRBD1
clone size: NA
J gene: TRBJ2-2

CDR3 DNA: TGTGCCAGCAGTTTAATGACGGACAGTAAAAACATTCAGTACTTC
CDR3 protein: CASSLMTDSKNIQYF
V gene: TRBV28
D gene: NA
clone size: NA
J gene: TRBJ2-4

CDR3 DNA: TGTGCCAGCAGTTTATTTCTGACATCTCAAGCTTTCTTT
CDR3 protein: CASSLFLTSQAFF
V gene: TRBV28
D gene: NA
clone size: NA
J gene: TRBJ1-1

CDR3 DNA: TGCGCCAGCAGCTTATCCCGGGCGGGACCCGGGACTAGCGGGAGGGAACAATACAATGAGCAGTTCTTC
CDR3 protein: CASSLSRAGPGTSGREQYNEQFF
V gene: TRBV5-1
D gene: TRBD2
clone size: few
J gene: TRBJ2-1

CDR3 DNA: TGCAGTGCTAGGGCATCCTCTGGGGCCAACGTCCTGACTTTC
CDR3 protein: CSARASSGANVLTF
V gene: TRBV20-1
D gene: NA
clone size: few
J gene: TRBJ2-6

CDR3 DNA: TGTGCCAGCACCGGAACCGGGACACGCGACATCGAGCAGTACTTC
CDR3 protein: CASTGTGTRDIEQYF
V gene: TRBV12-3/TRBV12-4
D gene: NA
clone size: NA
J gene: TRBJ2-7

CDR3 DNA: TGTGCCAGCCGGGGCAGGGGGAGAGCTTTCTTT
CDR3 protein: CASRGRGRAFF
V gene: TRBV6-5
D gene: TRBD1
clone size: NA
J gene: TRBJ1-1

CDR3 DNA: TGTGCCAGCAGTTTAGGGGGCCCCGGTGAGCAGTTCTTC
CDR3 protein: CASSLGGPGEQFF
V gene: TRBV28
D gene: NA
clone size: few
J gene: TRBJ2-1

CDR3 DNA: TGTGCCACCAGCAGAGATGTGGGGGTTCAGAGCGAGCAGTACTTC
CDR3 protein: CATSRDVGVQSEQYF
V gene: TRBV15
D gene: NA
clone size: few
J gene: TRBJ2-7

CDR3 DNA: TGTGCCAGCAGCTTGCGGGGGCAGGTTCAGCCCCAGCATTTT
CDR3 protein: CASSLRGQVQPQHF
V gene: TRBV7-2
D gene: NA
clone size: NA
J gene: TRBJ1-5

CDR3 DNA: TGTGCCAGCAGCTCCCTGACAGGGGGCCGAGCTTTCTTT
CDR3 protein: CASSSLTGGRAFF
V gene: TRBV11-2
D gene: TRBD1
clone size: few
J gene: TRBJ1-1

CDR3 DNA: TGTGCTAGTGCGGACTTCGACAATGAGCAGTTCTTC
CDR3 protein: CASADFDNEQFF
V gene: TRBV12-5
D gene: NA
clone size: many
J gene: TRBJ2-1

CDR3 DNA: TGTGCCAGCAGTTCTCCGGGACTAGCGGCCTTGAATGAGCAGTTCTTC
CDR3 protein: CASSSPGLAALNEQFF
V gene: TRBV12-3/TRBV12-4
D gene: TRBD2
clone size: many
J gene: TRBJ2-1

CDR3 DNA: TGCGCCAGCAGACAAAGCGGGAACTACAATGAGCAGTTCTTC
CDR3 protein: CASRQSGNYNEQFF
V gene: TRBV10-2
D gene: TRBD2
clone size: NA
J gene: TRBJ2-1

CDR3 DNA: TGCGCCAGCAGCGTGGGGGTAGCGGGAATTACAGATACGCAGTATTTT
CDR3 protein: CASSVGVAGITDTQYF
V gene: TRBV5-1
D gene: TRBD2
clone size: NA
J gene: TRBJ2-3

CDR3 DNA: TGTGCCAGCAGCCCCGGGACTAGTGGGGTCGATGAGCAGTTCTTC
CDR3 protein: CASSPGTSGVDEQFF
V gene: TRBV7-6
D gene: TRBD2
clone size: NA
J gene: TRBJ2-1

CDR3 DNA: TGCGCCAGCAAGACGGGCAGCGCCGGGGAGCTGTTTTTT
CDR3 protein: CASKTGSAGELFF
V gene: TRBV5-1
D gene: NA
clone size: many
J gene: TRBJ2-2

CDR3 DNA: TGTGCCAGCAGCTTACAGGGGACCCTCGGCGAGCAGTACTTC
CDR3 protein: CASSLQGTLGEQYF
V gene: TRBV7-2
D gene: NA
clone size: NA
J gene: TRBJ2-7

CDR3 DNA: TGCAGCGTTGAAGGAGGGGGCAACTATGGCTACACCTTC
CDR3 protein: CSVEGGGNYGYTF
V gene: TRBV29-1
D gene: TRBD1
clone size: many
J gene: TRBJ1-2

CDR3 DNA: TGTGCCAGCAGCGTATCCCCTGGGGGGGGTAGCTCCTACAATGAGCAGTTCTTC
CDR3 protein: CASSVSPGGGSSYNEQFF
V gene: TRBV9
D gene: TRBD2
clone size: NA
J gene: TRBJ2-1

CDR3 DNA: TGTGCCAGCAGCTTAGGGGAAGGAGAGACCCAGTACTTC
CDR3 protein: CASSLGEGETQYF
V gene: TRBV7-8
D gene: NA
clone size: few
J gene: TRBJ2-5

CDR3 DNA: TGTGCCAGCAACCCCCAAGGGGATCTGGGTGAGCAGTTCTTC
CDR3 protein: CASNPQGDLGEQFF
V gene: TRBV12-3/TRBV12-4
D gene: NA
clone size: many
J gene: TRBJ2-1

CDR3 DNA: TGTGCCAGTAGTACCAACAGGGTCAGCACAGATACGCAGTATTTT
CDR3 protein: CASSTNRVSTDTQYF
V gene: TRBV19
D gene: NA
clone size: once
J gene: TRBJ2-3

CDR3 DNA: TGCAGTGCTGACCGTAGACTAGCGGGAGACGGGGAGCTGTTTTTT
CDR3 protein: CSADRRLAGDGELFF
V gene: TRBV20-1
D gene: TRBD2
clone size: NA
J gene: TRBJ2-2

CDR3 DNA: TGTGCCAGCAGCGAGAGGGGGCTCAGTCAGCCCCAGCATTTT
CDR3 protein: CASSERGLSQPQHF
V gene: TRBV7-2
D gene: TRBD1
clone size: NA
J gene: TRBJ1-5

CDR3 DNA: TGCACGAGGGCTAGCGTAACAGATACGCAGTATTTT
CDR3 protein: CTRASVTDTQYF
V gene: TRBV20-1
D gene: NA
clone size: few
J gene: TRBJ2-3

CDR3 DNA: TGCGCCAGCAGCTCTATGACTAGCGGCTATACGCAGTATTTT
CDR3 protein: CASSSMTSGYTQYF
V gene: TRBV5-1
D gene: TRBD2
clone size: NA
J gene: TRBJ2-3

CDR3 DNA: TGTGCCAGCAGCCTGACCGGGACAGATACCTACGAGCAGTACTTC
CDR3 protein: CASSLTGTDTYEQYF
V gene: TRBV7-8
D gene: TRBD1
clone size: many
J gene: TRBJ2-7

CDR3 DNA: TGTGCCAGCAGCTTGGAGTGGGAGCAGTACTTC
CDR3 protein: CASSLEWEQYF
V gene: TRBV7-8
D gene: NA
clone size: few
J gene: TRBJ2-7

CDR3 DNA: TGCGCCAGCAGCTTGCGATACCTTAACAATGAGCAGTTCTTC
CDR3 protein: CASSLRYLNNEQFF
V gene: TRBV5-1
D gene: NA
clone size: NA
J gene: TRBJ2-1

CDR3 DNA: TGTGCCAGCAGCCAAGATGGGACAGGGGGGTCGAGTAGGAATTCACCCCTCCACTTT
CDR3 protein: CASSQDGTGGSSRNSPLHF
V gene: TRBV3-1
D gene: TRBD1
clone size: NA
J gene: TRBJ1-6

CDR3 DNA: TGTGCCAGCAGCCAACTAGCGGGAGTATACGAGCAGTACTTC
CDR3 protein: CASSQLAGVYEQYF
V gene: TRBV7-2
D gene: TRBD2
clone size: few
J gene: TRBJ2-7

CDR3 DNA: TGTGCCAGCAGTGTAGAGAGACAGCATAATTCACCCCTCCACTTT
CDR3 protein: CASSVERQHNSPLHF
V gene: TRBV6-1
D gene: NA
clone size: few
J gene: TRBJ1-6

CDR3 DNA: TGTGCCAGCAGTGTCACTAGCGGGAGCTCCTACGAGCAGTACTTC
CDR3 protein: CASSVTSGSSYEQYF
V gene: TRBV6-1
D gene: TRBD2
clone size: few
J gene: TRBJ2-7

CDR3 DNA: TGTGCCAGCAGTTGGACAGGGGTGATCTCTGGGGCCAACGTCCTGACTTTC
CDR3 protein: CASSWTGVISGANVLTF
V gene: TRBV28
D gene: TRBD1
clone size: few
J gene: TRBJ2-6

CDR3 DNA: TGTGCCAGCAGCCAAGCTCCAACGGTAGCGGGAGGAGGAACAGATACGCAGTATTTT
CDR3 protein: CASSQAPTVAGGGTDTQYF
V gene: TRBV4-2
D gene: TRBD2
clone size: many
J gene: TRBJ2-3

CDR3 DNA: TGTGCCAGCAGCTTATCCCCTAGCGGGAGGGTGACGGACAATGAGCAGTTCTTC
CDR3 protein: CASSLSPSGRVTDNEQFF
V gene: TRBV7-3
D gene: TRBD2
clone size: NA
J gene: TRBJ2-1

CDR3 DNA: TGCGCCAGCAGCTTTCAGGGGAACTACGAGCAGTACTTC
CDR3 protein: CASSFQGNYEQYF
V gene: TRBV5-1
D gene: NA
clone size: many
J gene: TRBJ2-7

CDR3 DNA: TGCAGCGTTGACCCTGCATCTAGTGGCTACACCTTC
CDR3 protein: CSVDPASSGYTF
V gene: TRBV29-1
D gene: NA
clone size: few
J gene: TRBJ1-2

CDR3 DNA: TGTGCCAGCAGCCAAGATCTTGGGCTAGCGGGTCGCCTAAGGATTCAGTACTTC
CDR3 protein: CASSQDLGLAGRLRIQYF
V gene: TRBV3-1
D gene: TRBD2
clone size: few
J gene: TRBJ2-4

CDR3 DNA: TGCGCCAGCAGCCAAGAAACTAGCGGGCTGTGGGATACGCAGTATTTT
CDR3 protein: CASSQETSGLWDTQYF
V gene: TRBV4-1
D gene: TRBD2
clone size: few
J gene: TRBJ2-3

CDR3 DNA: TGTGCCAGCAGTACAGGACACCCTTATTCCTTT
CDR3 protein: CASSTGHPYSF
V gene: TRBV28
D gene: NA
clone size: many
J gene: TRBJ1-1

CDR3 DNA: TGCGCCAGCAGCTCGGGACAGGGGACCACCAGGGAGCTGTTTTTT
CDR3 protein: CASSSGQGTTRELFF
V gene: TRBV5-1
D gene: TRBD1
clone size: once
J gene: TRBJ2-2

CDR3 DNA: TGCAGCGTGCCGAGGCTTACAGGGTTGGCAGATACGCAGTATTTT
CDR3 protein: CSVPRLTGLADTQYF
V gene: TRBV29-1
D gene: NA
clone size: few
J gene: TRBJ2-3

CDR3 DNA: TGTGCCAGCAGTGAATGGGTGGACACGGTCGGGGAGCAGTTCTTC
CDR3 protein: CASSEWVDTVGEQFF
V gene: TRBV2
D gene: NA
clone size: NA
J gene: TRBJ2-1

CDR3 DNA: TGCGCCAGCAGAGACAGGGGGCCCGGTGAAGCTTTCTTT
CDR3 protein: CASRDRGPGEAFF
V gene: TRBV4-1
D gene: TRBD1
clone size: few
J gene: TRBJ1-1

CDR3 DNA: TGTGCCAGCAGCCGGCTAGCGGGGCTACAGTACTTC
CDR3 protein: CASSRLAGLQYF
V gene: TRBV11-1
D gene: TRBD2
clone size: few
J gene: TRBJ2-7

CDR3 DNA: TGTGCCAGCAGTTTGGGTCGGCTAGGGACCCAGTACTTC
CDR3 protein: CASSLGRLGTQYF
V gene: TRBV12-3/TRBV12-4
D gene: NA
clone size: NA
J gene: TRBJ2-5

CDR3 DNA: TGTGCCAGCAGCGTAGCCCCTATCAATGAGCAGTTCTTC
CDR3 protein: CASSVAPINEQFF
V gene: TRBV9
D gene: NA
clone size: many
J gene: TRBJ2-1

CDR3 DNA: TGCAGCGTTGAGCGCGGTCGGGAGACCCAGTACTTC
CDR3 protein: CSVERGRETQYF
V gene: TRBV29-1
D gene: NA
clone size: many
J gene: TRBJ2-5